This T cell receptor beta chain came from a study of PD-L1 blockade in urothelial cancer. Study details: Patients began atezolizumab, 1,200 mg intravenously every 3 weeks, in about 2014.

V was trimmed by 7 bases and J by 6 bases, leaving 7 bases between them. Germline V CDR1 and CDR2: SQVTM, ANQGSEA. The CDR3 length is 10 residues. The method was immunoSEQ multiplex PCR; TCRdb's version includes in-frame clones alone and lacks a portion of them. The profile covers 95,000 to 100,000 clones, with around 86% appearing a single time and roughly 2% taken by the ten largest. Regarding time point: pretreatment peripheral blood. The rearrangement links TRBV29-1 to TRBJ2-1; tentatively, D is TRBD2 (5 bases). The sequencing here drew on PBMCs, taken around atezolizumab (anti-PD-L1) treatment. This clonotype originated in a man between 60 and 70 years old with urothelial cancer. Here the CDR3 reads CSAGGNEQFF. For the CDR3, the DNA is TGCAGCGCTGGAGGCAATGAGCAGTTCTTC.